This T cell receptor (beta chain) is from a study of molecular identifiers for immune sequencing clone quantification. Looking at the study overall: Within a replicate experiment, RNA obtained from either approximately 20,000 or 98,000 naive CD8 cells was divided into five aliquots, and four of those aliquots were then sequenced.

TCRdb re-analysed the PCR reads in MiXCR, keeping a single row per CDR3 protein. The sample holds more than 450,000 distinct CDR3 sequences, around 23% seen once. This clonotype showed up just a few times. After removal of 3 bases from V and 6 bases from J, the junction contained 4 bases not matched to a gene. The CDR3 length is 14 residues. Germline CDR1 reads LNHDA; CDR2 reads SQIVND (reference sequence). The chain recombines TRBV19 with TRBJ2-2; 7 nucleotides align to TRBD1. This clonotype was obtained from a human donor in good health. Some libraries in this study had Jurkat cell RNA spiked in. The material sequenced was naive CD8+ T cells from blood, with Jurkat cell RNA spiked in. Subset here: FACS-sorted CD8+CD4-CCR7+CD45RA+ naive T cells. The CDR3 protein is CASSIGQEAGELFF. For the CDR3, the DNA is TGTGCCAGTAGTATTGGACAGGAGGCCGGGGAGCTGTTTTTT.